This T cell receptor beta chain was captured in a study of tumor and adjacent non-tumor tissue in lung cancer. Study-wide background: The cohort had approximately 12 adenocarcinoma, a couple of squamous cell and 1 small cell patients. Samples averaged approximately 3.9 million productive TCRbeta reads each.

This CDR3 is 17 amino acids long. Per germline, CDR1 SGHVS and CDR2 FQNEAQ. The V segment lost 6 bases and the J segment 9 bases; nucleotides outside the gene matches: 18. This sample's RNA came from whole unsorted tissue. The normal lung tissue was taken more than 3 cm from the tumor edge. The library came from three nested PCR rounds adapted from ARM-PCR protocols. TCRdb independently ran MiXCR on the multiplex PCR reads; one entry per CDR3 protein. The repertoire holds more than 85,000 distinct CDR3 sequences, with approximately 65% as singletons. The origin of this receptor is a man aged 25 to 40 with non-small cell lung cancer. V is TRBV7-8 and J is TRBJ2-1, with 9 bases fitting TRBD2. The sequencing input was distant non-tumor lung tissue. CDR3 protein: CASRLKSAGTSHSEQFF. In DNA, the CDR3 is TGTGCCAGCAGGTTAAAGTCTGCCGGGACTAGCCACAGTGAGCAGTTCTTC.